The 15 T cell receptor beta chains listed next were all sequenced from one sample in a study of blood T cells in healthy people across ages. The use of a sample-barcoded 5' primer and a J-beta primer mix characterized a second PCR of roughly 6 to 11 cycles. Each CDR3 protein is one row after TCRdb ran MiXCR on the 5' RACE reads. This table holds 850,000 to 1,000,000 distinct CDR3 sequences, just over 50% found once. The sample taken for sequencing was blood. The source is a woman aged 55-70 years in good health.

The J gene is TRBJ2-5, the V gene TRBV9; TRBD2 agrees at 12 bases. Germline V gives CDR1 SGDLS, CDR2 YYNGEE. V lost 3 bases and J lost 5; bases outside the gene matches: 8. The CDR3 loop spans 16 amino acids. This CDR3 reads CASSALTSGRMETQYF. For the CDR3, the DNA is TGTGCCAGCAGCGCCCTGACTAGCGGGAGAATGGAGACCCAGTACTTC.

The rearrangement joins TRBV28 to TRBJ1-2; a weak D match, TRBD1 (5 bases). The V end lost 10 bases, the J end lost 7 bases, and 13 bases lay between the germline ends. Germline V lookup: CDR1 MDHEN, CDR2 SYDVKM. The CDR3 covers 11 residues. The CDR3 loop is CATRGVGGYTF. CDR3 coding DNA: TGTGCCACCCGGGGGGTGGGTGGCTACACCTTC.

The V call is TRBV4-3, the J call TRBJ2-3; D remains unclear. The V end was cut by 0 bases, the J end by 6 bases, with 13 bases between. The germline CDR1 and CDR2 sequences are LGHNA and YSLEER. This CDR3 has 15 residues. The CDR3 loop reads CASSQDRTVRDTQYF. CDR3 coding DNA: TGCGCCAGCAGCCAAGATAGGACGGTCCGGGATACGCAGTATTTT.

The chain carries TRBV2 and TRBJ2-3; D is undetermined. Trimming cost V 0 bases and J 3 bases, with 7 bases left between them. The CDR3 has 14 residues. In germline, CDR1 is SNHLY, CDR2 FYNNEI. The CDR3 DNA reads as TGTGCCAGCAGTGAAGCGCTCGCGACAGATACGCAGTATTTT. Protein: CASSEALATDTQYF.

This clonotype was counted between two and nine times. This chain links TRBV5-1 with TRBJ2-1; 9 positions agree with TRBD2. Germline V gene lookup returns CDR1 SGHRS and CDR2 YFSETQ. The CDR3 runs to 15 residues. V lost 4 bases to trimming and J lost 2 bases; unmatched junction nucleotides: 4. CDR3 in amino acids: CASSRAGGTYNEQFF. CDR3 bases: TGCGCCAGCAGCAGAGCGGGAGGAACCTACAATGAGCAGTTCTTC.

CDR3 sequence: CASSKYQGNEQFF. Here the CDR3 DNA reads TGTGCCAGCAGCAAATATCAAGGCAATGAGCAGTTCTTC. The chain is built from TRBV7-9 and TRBJ2-1; D is uncertain. Germline V gene data show CDR1 as SEHNR and CDR2 as FQNEAQ (reference sequence). The V end lost 5 bases, the J end lost 6 bases, and 11 bases lay between the germline ends. This CDR3 has 13 residues.

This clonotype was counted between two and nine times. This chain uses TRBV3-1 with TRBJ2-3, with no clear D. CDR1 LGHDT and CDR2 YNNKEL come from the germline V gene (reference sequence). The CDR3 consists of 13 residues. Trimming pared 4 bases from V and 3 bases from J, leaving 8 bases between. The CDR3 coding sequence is TGTGCCAGCAGCCCCATTATGACAGATACGCAGTATTTT. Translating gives CASSPIMTDTQYF.

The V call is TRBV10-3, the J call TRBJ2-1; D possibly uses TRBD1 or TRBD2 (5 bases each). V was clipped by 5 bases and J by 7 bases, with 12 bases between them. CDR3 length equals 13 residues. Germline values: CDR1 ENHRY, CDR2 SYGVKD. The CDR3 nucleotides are TGTGCCATCAGTACTATCGGGGCGAATGAGCAGTTCTTC. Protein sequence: CAISTIGANEQFF.

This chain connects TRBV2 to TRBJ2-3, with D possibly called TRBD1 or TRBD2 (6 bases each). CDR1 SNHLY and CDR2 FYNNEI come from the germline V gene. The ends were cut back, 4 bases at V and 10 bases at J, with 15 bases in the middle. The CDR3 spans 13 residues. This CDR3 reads CASSGGASVAQYF. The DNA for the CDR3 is TGTGCCAGCAGTGGGGGGGCTAGTGTCGCGCAGTATTTT.

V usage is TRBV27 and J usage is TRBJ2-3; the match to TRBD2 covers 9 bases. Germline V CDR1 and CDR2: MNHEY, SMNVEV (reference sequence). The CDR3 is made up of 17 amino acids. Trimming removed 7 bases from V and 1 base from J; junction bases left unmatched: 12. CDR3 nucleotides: TGTGCCAGCATGCGGGAGGGCCCCTATCTGGGCACAGATACGCAGTATTTT. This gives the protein CASMREGPYLGTDTQYF.

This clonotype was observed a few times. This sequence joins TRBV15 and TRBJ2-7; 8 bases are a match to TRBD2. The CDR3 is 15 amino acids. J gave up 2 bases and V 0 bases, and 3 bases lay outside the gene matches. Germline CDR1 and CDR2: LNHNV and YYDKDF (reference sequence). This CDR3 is CATSRDQAGAYEQYF. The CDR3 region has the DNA TGTGCCACCAGCAGAGATCAAGCGGGAGCCTACGAGCAGTACTTC.

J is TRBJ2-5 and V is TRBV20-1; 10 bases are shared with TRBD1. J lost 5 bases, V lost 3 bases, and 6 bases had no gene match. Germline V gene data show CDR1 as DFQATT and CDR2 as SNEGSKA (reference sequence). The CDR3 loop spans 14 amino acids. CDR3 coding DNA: TGCAGTGCTAGCCCCGGGACAGGGGAGGAGACCCAGTACTTC. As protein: CSASPGTGEETQYF.

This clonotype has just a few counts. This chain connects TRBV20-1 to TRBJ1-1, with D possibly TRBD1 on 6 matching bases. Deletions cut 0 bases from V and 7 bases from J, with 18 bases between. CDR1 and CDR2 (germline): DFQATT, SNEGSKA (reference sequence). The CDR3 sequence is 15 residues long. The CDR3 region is CSARDNLGGLSEAFF. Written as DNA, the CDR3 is TGCAGTGCTAGAGATAACTTGGGGGGGCTGAGTGAAGCTTTCTTT.

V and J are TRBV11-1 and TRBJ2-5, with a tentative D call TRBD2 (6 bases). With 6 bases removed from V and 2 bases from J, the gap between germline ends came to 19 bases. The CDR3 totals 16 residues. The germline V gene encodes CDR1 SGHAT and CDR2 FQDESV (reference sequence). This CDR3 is CASSSQVRGLQETQYF. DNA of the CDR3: TGTGCCAGCAGTTCCCAGGTGCGGGGCCTTCAAGAGACCCAGTACTTC.

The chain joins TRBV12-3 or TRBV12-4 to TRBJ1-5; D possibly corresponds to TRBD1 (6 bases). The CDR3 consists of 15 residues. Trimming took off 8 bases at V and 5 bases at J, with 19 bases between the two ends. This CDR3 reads CASGSGGTGHQPQHF. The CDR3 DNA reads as TGTGCCAGCGGATCCGGGGGAACAGGGCATCAGCCCCAGCATTTT.